The clone carrying this TCR beta chain was observed a single time. The antigen is undetermined. The assay was run at deep level. For every subset, genomic DNA was evenly distributed across several immunoSEQ plates. The method was immunoSEQ multiplex PCR; TCRdb's version includes in-frame clones alone and lacks a portion of them. The sample lists roughly 1,800,000 clones, over 85% seen once, with 0.95% to 1.5% in the top ten. This specimen comes from a study of shared clonotypes between healthy human individuals. Study-level results: Although depth was large, rarefaction showed that sequencing of the sorted subsets was incomplete. Across a handful of donors, naive CD4 shared 4.5% to 6%, naive CD8 around 3.8%, memory CD4 over 2%, memory CD8 about 0.38%.

Germline V gene lookup returns CDR1 SGHKS and CDR2 YYEKEE (reference sequence). V dropped 6 bases and J dropped 4 bases, with 10 bases sitting between them. The CDR3 length is 13 residues. Naive CD8 cells were CD45RO-negative, positively selected for CCR7, excluding terminally differentiated effector memory CD45RA+ cells. The source is a man between 18 and 35 years old in good health. The sample comprised naive CD8+ T cells sorted from blood. The J gene is TRBJ1-4, the V gene TRBV5-5; D gene uncertain. CDR3: CASTPFGNEKLFF. The CDR3 DNA reads as TGTGCCAGCACCCCGTTCGGTAATGAAAAACTGTTTTTT. The full variable domain, with the rest looked up from reference TRBV5-5 and TRBJ1-4, is DAGVTQSPTHLIKTRGQQVTLRCSPISGHKSVSWYQQVLGQGPQFIFQYYEKEERGRGNFPDRFSARQFPNYSSELNVNALLLGDSALYLCASTPFGNEKLFFGSGTQLSVL.